The T cell receptor beta chain described here comes from a study of blood T cell repertoires in COVID-19. Looking at the study overall: PBMCs, B-cell-depleted T cells, or T cells provided the cDNA or gDNA that made up the material.

Original processing notes: Amplified reference gene primers provided the basis for estimating nucleated cell counts. Profiled with immunoSEQ multiplex PCR; TCRdb holds only in-frame clones, not every one. V and J calls and clone size come straight from that table; D and trimming were deduced from the DNA. The profile shows under 400,000 clones, roughly 90% of them singletons. Germline V gives CDR1 LGHDT, CDR2 YNNKEL (reference sequence). The CDR3 has 13 residues. The V end lost 2 bases, the J end lost 6 bases, and 10 bases lay between the germline ends. V gene TRBV3-1 (or the pseudogene TRBV3-2) combines with J gene TRBJ1-2; D possibly corresponds to TRBD1 (5 bases). Specimen: peripheral blood. This TCR was sampled from a man in his late teens or twenties with active or convalescent COVID-19. The CDR3 is CASSQRRGDGYTF. The CDR3, as DNA: TGTGCCAGCAGCCAAAGGAGGGGCGATGGCTACACCTTC.